A selection of T cell receptor beta chains follows, all from one sample in a study of blood T cell repertoires in COVID-19. Generated by immunoSEQ multiplex PCR, the TCRdb table keeps only in-frame clones and is missing some. This table holds 61,000 or so clones, approximately 82% found once. Sequencing input: peripheral blood. Every receptor here comes from a woman of 80 years or more with acute or convalescent COVID-19. Each CDR3 is given with its conserved first and last residue. The order of the fields is J gene, D gene, clone size, V gene, CDR3 protein, CDR3 DNA. The D gene is left open where the match is weak. Clone size is stated in some rows and not others, as once, few, many or a class when expanded.

TRBJ1-5 | TRBD1 | . | TRBV19 | CASRVFGQGLGAGNQPQHF | TGTGCCAGTAGGGTCTTCGGACAGGGCCTAGGTGCTGGCAATCAGCCCCAGCATTTT
TRBJ2-1 | . | . | TRBV11-3 | CASSLMRTEYNEQFF | TGTGCCAGCAGCTTAATGCGGACAGAGTACAATGAGCAGTTCTTC
TRBJ1-1 | . | . | TRBV28 | CASSSSMTGGFAEAFF | TGTGCCAGCAGTTCCTCGATGACGGGGGGGTTTGCTGAAGCTTTCTTT
TRBJ2-1 | . | . | TRBV20-1 | CSALTGNEQFF | TGCAGTGCTTTAACAGGGAATGAGCAGTTCTTC
TRBJ2-3 | TRBD2 | . | TRBV6-5 | CASRFSGGEDTQYF | TGTGCCAGCAGGTTTAGCGGGGGGGAAGATACGCAGTATTTT
TRBJ1-3 | TRBD1 | . | TRBV6-5 | CASSYRGPGNTIYF | TGTGCCAGCAGTTACAGGGGGCCTGGAAACACCATATATTTT
TRBJ2-2 | . | . | TRBV5-1 | CASSLGQNANTGELFF | TGCGCCAGCAGCTTGGGACAGAACGCGAACACCGGGGAGCTGTTTTTT
TRBJ2-1 | . | . | TRBV2 | CASSGGPSRDYNEQFF | TGTGCCAGCAGTGGGGGTCCTAGCCGAGACTACAATGAGCAGTTCTTC
TRBJ2-1 | TRBD2 | . | TRBV5-1 | CASSSGTTNNEQFF | TGCGCCAGCAGCTCCGGGACTACAAACAATGAGCAGTTCTTC
TRBJ1-2 | . | . | TRBV5-4 | CASSTNYGYTF | TGTGCCAGCAGCACAAACTATGGCTACACCTTC
TRBJ1-5 | TRBD1 | once | TRBV7-9 | CASRLTGRGNQPQHF | TGTGCCAGCAGATTGACAGGGAGAGGGAATCAGCCCCAGCATTTT
TRBJ2-5 | . | . | TRBV5-1 | CASSSQLQETQYF | TGCGCCAGCAGCTCACAATTGCAAGAGACCCAGTACTTC
TRBJ2-2 | TRBD1 | . | TRBV27 | CASSLRAGGNTGELFF | TGTGCCAGCAGTTTAAGGGCAGGGGGCAACACCGGGGAGCTGTTTTTT
TRBJ2-1 | . | once | TRBV7-9 | CASSPHTSLEQFF | TGTGCCAGCAGCCCCCACACGTCCCTCGAGCAGTTCTTC
TRBJ1-2 | . | few | TRBV5-4 | CASSSDSPMDGYTF | TGTGCCAGCAGCTCGGACAGCCCTATGGATGGCTACACCTTC
TRBJ2-5 | TRBD2 | . | TRBV5-1 | CASREHSGTSVQETQYF | TGCGCCAGCAGGGAACACTCCGGGACTAGCGTACAAGAGACCCAGTACTTC
TRBJ2-7 | . | . | TRBV27 | CASSPESLSYEQYF | TGTGCCAGCAGTCCGGAGTCCTTATCCTACGAGCAGTACTTC
TRBJ2-3 | TRBD2 | . | TRBV7-2 | CASSSLAGDTQYF | TGTGCCAGCAGCTCACTAGCGGGCGATACGCAGTATTTT
TRBJ2-7 | . | . | TRBV27 | CASSHRDSSYEQYF | TGTGCCAGCAGCCACAGGGATTCTTCCTACGAGCAGTACTTC
TRBJ1-1 | TRBD1 | . | TRBV6-5 | CASRTGTGDTEAFF | TGTGCCAGCAGAACCGGGACAGGGGACACTGAAGCTTTCTTT
TRBJ1-2 | . | . | TRBV3-1/TRBV3-2 | CASHREGTGYGYTF | TGTGCCAGTCACCGGGAGGGAACTGGCTATGGCTACACCTTC
TRBJ2-1 | TRBD1 | . | TRBV5-5 | CASSIGTGNEQFF | TGTGCCAGCAGCATTGGGACAGGGAATGAGCAGTTCTTC
TRBJ2-7 | . | . | TRBV19 | CASSIPDGVEGQYF | TGTGCCAGTAGTATTCCGGATGGAGTCGAGGGGCAGTACTTC
TRBJ1-6 | . | . | TRBV3-1/TRBV3-2 | CASSQGGGSPLHF | TGTGCCAGCAGCCAAGGGGGCGGATCACCCCTCCACTTT
TRBJ2-3 | . | . | TRBV29-1 | CSVEDPYGDTQYF | TGCAGCGTTGAAGACCCCTACGGAGATACGCAGTATTTT
TRBJ2-7 | . | . | TRBV7-9 | CASSSLRDTSPEQYF | TGTGCCAGCAGCTCCCTCAGGGATACTTCCCCCGAGCAGTACTTC
TRBJ2-2 | . | . | TRBV11-2 | CASTPSNTGELFF | TGTGCCAGCACCCCCTCGAACACCGGGGAGCTGTTTTTT